This T cell receptor beta chain was found in a study of response to subunit inactivated influenza vaccine. Study-level findings and limits: Each seasonal influenza vaccination recruits few new T cells, the authors suggested.

MiXCR, applied by TCRdb to the RT-PCR reads, yields one record per CDR3 protein. This table holds 700,000 to 900,000 distinct CDR3 sequences, 21% found once. To note about this clonotype: The antigen remains undetermined.

The sequence was collected from a man aged 45 to 65 who received an inactivated influenza vaccine. The input for sequencing was PBMCs from blood, taken roughly 5 days after vaccination.

The DNA of the CDR3 is TGTGCCAGCAGTTTATACACATCCTATAATTCACCCCTCCACTTT. Amino acids: CASSLYTSYNSPLHF. The V gene is TRBV27, the J gene TRBJ1-6; D uncertain. This CDR3 contains 15 residues. Deletions cut 1 base from V and 1 base from J, with 5 bases between. CDR1 and CDR2 (germline): MNHEY, SMNVEV (reference sequence).